This is a list of T cell receptor beta chains from one sample in a study of blood T cell repertoires in COVID-19. The assay was immunoSEQ multiplex PCR, and TCRdb's table has in-frame clones only and misses some. The sample shows 310,000 or so clones, around 90% of them seen only once. Sequencing was carried out using PBMCs or T cells enriched from blood (not recorded which). Every receptor here comes from a woman aged 25 to 39 who had recovered from COVID-19. Both conserved end residues are part of each CDR3. The order of the fields is D gene, V gene, J gene, clone size, CDR3 DNA, CDR3 protein. The D gene is left open where the match is weak. Clone size is shown for a subset of rows, as once, few, many or a class of expanded clone.

>.|TRBV28|TRBJ2-7|once
TGTGCCAGCAGCCTCCTCGGGACTTACCACGAGCAGTACTTC
CASSLLGTYHEQYF
>TRBD1|TRBV18|TRBJ1-5|few
TGTGCCAGCTCACCCGGGACAGGGAACAATCAGCCCCAGCATTTT
CASSPGTGNNQPQHF
>TRBD1|TRBV25-1|TRBJ1-1|once
TGTGCCAGCCAGACAGGGCCCACTGAAGCTTTCTTT
CASQTGPTEAFF
>.|TRBV6-5|TRBJ2-1|.
TGTGCCAGCAGCCCCGACAGGTCCTCCTACAATGAGCAGTTCTTC
CASSPDRSSYNEQFF
>.|TRBV7-9|TRBJ1-1|.
TGTGCCAGCAGCTTAGCTTTTACTCAGGGGCCCAACACTGAAGCTTTCTTT
CASSLAFTQGPNTEAFF
>.|TRBV29-1|TRBJ1-5|.
TGCAGCGTTGGGGGAGATCAGCCCCAGCATTTT
CSVGGDQPQHF
>.|TRBV5-1|TRBJ2-1|.
TGCGCCAGCGGGTTCGGTCAGGGGTGGGATGAGCAGTTCTTC
CASGFGQGWDEQFF
>.|TRBV27|TRBJ2-2|.
TGTGCCAGCAGTTCCAGACAGCACGCGAACACCGGGGAGCTGTTTTTT
CASSSRQHANTGELFF
>TRBD2|TRBV2|TRBJ2-3|few
TGTGCCAGCCAGACTAGCGGGATTTTCCGTCCCGTAGATACGCAGTATTTT
CASQTSGIFRPVDTQYF
>.|TRBV19|TRBJ2-1|.
TGTGCCAGTAGTATCGGCGGGACTTTCAGGAATGAGCAGTTCTTC
CASSIGGTFRNEQFF
>.|TRBV11-2|TRBJ2-5|.
TGTGCCAGCAGCTTTGGAGGGCCCATGCAAGAGACCCAGTACTTC
CASSFGGPMQETQYF
>.|TRBV19|TRBJ1-3|.
TGTGCCAGTAGTTGGTCCGGCTCTGGAAACACCATATATTTT
CASSWSGSGNTIYF
>.|TRBV4-1|TRBJ2-7|.
TGCGCCAGCAGCCAAGTGGGAGGCTACGAGCAGTACTTC
CASSQVGGYEQYF
>.|TRBV27|TRBJ2-7|.
TGTGCCAGCAGAAAACAGGGTAGCTACGAGCAGTACTTC
CASRKQGSYEQYF
>.|TRBV5-4|TRBJ2-7|.
TGTGCCAGCAGCCGTGGACAGACCTACGAGCAGTACTTC
CASSRGQTYEQYF
>TRBD1|TRBV7-9|TRBJ1-6|.
TGTGCCAGCAGCTCTATTGCAGGGACAGGGAATTCACCCCTCCACTTT
CASSSIAGTGNSPLHF
>TRBD1|TRBV28|TRBJ1-2|.
TGTGCCAGCAGTTTCCCACAGGGGTCGCACTATGGCTACACCTTC
CASSFPQGSHYGYTF
>TRBD2|TRBV6-1|TRBJ2-3|.
TGTGCCAGCAGGGAATACACCGGGACTACTGTCCCAGATACGCAGTATTTT
CASREYTGTTVPDTQYF
>.|TRBV4-1|TRBJ1-3|.
TGCGCCAGCAGCCAAGATCAGCGACCGTTCTCTGGAAACACCATATATTTT
CASSQDQRPFSGNTIYF
>TRBD2|TRBV5-1|TRBJ2-5|.
TGCGCCAGCAGCTTGGAAGGGCGGGAGTTGGAGACCCAGTACTTC
CASSLEGRELETQYF
>TRBD1|TRBV6-2/TRBV6-3|TRBJ1-4|.
TGTGCCAGCAGTTACTACGACAGGGGGGAAGAAAAACTGTTTTTT
CASSYYDRGEEKLFF
>TRBD1|TRBV4-1|TRBJ1-5|.
TGCGCCAGCAGCCAAGATTTTGCGACAGGGGACAATCAGCCCCAGCATTTT
CASSQDFATGDNQPQHF
>.|TRBV4-3|TRBJ1-5|.
TGCGCCAGCAGCCCCGAGAGTTATAGCAATCAGCCCCAGCATTTT
CASSPESYSNQPQHF